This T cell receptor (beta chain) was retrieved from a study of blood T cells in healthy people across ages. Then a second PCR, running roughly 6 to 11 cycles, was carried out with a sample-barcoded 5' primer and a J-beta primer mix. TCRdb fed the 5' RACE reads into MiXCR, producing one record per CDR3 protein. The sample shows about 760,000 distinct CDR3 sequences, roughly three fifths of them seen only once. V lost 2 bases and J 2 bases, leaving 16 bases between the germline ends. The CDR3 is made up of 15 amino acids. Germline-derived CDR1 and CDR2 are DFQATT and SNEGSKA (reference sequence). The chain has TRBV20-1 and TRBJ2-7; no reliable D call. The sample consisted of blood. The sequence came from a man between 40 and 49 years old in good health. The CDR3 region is CSARPGEAGTYEQYF. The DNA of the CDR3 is TGCAGTGCTAGACCGGGCGAAGCAGGAACCTACGAGCAGTACTTC.